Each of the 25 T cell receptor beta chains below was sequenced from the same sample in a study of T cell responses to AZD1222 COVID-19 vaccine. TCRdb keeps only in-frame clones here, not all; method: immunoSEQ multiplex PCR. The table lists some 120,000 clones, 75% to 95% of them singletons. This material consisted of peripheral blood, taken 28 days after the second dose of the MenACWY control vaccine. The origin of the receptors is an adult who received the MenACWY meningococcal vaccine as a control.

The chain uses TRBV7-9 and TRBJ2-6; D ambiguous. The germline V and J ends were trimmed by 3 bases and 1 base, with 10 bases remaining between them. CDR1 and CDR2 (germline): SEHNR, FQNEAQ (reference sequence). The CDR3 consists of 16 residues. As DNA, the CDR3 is TGTGCCAGCAGCTTTTTCGCAATTTCTGGGGCCAACGTCCTGACTTTC. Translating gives CASSFFAISGANVLTF.

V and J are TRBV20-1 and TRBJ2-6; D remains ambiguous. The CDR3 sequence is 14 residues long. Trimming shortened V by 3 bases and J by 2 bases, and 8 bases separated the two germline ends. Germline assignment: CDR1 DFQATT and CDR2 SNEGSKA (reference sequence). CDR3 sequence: CSASLRPGANVLTF. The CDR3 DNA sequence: TGCAGTGCTAGTTTACGTCCTGGGGCCAACGTCCTGACTTTC.

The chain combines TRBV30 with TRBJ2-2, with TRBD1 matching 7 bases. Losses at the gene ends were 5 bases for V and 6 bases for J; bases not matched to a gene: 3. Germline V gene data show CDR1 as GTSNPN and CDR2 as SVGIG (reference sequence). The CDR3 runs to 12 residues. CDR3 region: CAWSRGPGELFF. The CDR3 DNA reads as TGTGCCTGGTCTAGGGGGCCCGGGGAGCTGTTTTTT.

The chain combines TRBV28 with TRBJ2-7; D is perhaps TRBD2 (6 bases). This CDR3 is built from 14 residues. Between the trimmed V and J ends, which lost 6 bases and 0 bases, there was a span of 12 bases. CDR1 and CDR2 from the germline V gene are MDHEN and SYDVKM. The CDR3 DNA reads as TGTGCCAGCAGCTCAGTCGGGAGCTCCTACGAGCAGTACTTC. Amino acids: CASSSVGSSYEQYF. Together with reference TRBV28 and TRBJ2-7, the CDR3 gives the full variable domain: DVKVTQSSRYLVKRTGEKVFLECVQDMDHENMFWYRQDPGLGLRLIYFSYDVKMKEKGDIPEGYSVSREKKERFSLILESASTNQTSMYLCASSSVGSSYEQYFGPGTRLTVT.

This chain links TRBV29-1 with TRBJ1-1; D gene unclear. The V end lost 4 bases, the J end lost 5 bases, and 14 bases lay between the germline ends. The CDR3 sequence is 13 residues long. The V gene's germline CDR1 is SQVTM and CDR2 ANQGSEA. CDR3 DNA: TGCAGCGTTGGGAAGGCCCGAAGGACTGAAGCTTTCTTT. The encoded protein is CSVGKARRTEAFF.

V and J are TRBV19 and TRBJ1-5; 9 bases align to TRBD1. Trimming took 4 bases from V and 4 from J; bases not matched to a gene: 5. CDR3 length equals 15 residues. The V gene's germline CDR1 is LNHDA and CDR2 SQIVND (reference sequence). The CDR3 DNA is TGTGCCAGTAGTACCGGGACAGGGAATAATCAGCCCCAGCATTTT. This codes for CASSTGTGNNQPQHF.

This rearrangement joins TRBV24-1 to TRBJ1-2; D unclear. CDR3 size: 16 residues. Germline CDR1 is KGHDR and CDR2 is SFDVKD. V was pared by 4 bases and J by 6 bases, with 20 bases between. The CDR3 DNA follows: TGTGCCACCAGTGAGAACACCGGGCCCCGAGACGATGGCTACACCTTC. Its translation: CATSENTGPRDDGYTF.

CDR3 DNA sequence: TGTGCCAGCAGCAAAGCGGGCGGACTAGCGGGGAACAGCTCCTACGAGCAGTACGTC. This translates into CASSKAGGLAGNSSYEQYV. The chain carries TRBV21-1 and TRBJ2-7; the table's D call, TRBD2, has no DNA check behind it. TRBV21-1 constitutes a pseudogene. The CDR3 runs to 19 residues.

The CDR3 nucleotides read TGTGCCAGCTCATCACAAACAGGGAATCAGCCCCAGCATTTT. Residues: CASSSQTGNQPQHF. V is TRBV18 and J is TRBJ1-5; D perhaps matches TRBD1 (6 bases). V shed 5 bases and J shed 4 bases, with 12 bases lying between them. There are 14 residues in the CDR3. The V gene's germline CDR1 is KGHSH and CDR2 LQKENI.

The DNA for the CDR3 is TGTGCCAGCAGTCTCTTGGGCTACGAGCAGTACTTC. This sequence encodes CASSLLGYEQYF. The chain employs TRBV6-6 and TRBJ2-7; D is ambiguous. V lost 5 bases, J lost 3 bases, and 8 bases lay in between. CDR3 length equals 12 residues. CDR1 MNHNY and CDR2 SVGAGI come from the germline V gene (reference sequence).

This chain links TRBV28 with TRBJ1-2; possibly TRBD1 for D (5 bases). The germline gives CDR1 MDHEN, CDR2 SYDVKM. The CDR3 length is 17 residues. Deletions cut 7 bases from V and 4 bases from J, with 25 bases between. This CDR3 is CASNFGAWTPERYGYTF. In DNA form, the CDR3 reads TGTGCCAGCAATTTTGGGGCCTGGACACCAGAACGCTATGGCTACACCTTC.

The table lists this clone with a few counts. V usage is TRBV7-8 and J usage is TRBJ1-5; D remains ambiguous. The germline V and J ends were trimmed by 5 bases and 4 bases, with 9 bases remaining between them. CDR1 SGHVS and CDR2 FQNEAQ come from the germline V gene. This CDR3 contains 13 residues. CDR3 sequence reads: CASSNYKNQPQHF. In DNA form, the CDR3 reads TGTGCCAGCAGCAACTACAAGAATCAGCCCCAGCATTTT.

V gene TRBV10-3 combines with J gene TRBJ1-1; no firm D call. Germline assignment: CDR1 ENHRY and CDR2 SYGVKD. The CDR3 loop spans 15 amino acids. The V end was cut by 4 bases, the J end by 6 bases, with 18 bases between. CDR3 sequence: CAISGGTPSAAEAFF. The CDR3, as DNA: TGTGCCATCAGTGGAGGCACCCCGTCCGCTGCTGAAGCTTTCTTT.

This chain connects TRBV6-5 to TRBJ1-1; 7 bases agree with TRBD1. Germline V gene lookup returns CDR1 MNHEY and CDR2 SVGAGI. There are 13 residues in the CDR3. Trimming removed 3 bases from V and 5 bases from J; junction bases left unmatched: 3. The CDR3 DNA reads TGTGCCAGCAGTTATCTCAGGGGGACTGAAGCTTTCTTT. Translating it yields CASSYLRGTEAFF.

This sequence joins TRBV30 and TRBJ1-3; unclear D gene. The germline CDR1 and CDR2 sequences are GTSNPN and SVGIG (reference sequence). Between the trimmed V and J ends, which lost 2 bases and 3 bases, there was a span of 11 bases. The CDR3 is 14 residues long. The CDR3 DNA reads TGTGCCTGGAGTAGACTCCCAGGTGGAAACACCATATATTTT. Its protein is CAWSRLPGGNTIYF.

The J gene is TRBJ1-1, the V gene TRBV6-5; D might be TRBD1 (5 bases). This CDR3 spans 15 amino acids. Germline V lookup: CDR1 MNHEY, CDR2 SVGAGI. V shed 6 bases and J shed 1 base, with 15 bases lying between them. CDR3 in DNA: TGTGCCAGCAGCCAGCATAGGGGCAGGAACACTGAAGCTTTCTTT. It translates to CASSQHRGRNTEAFF.

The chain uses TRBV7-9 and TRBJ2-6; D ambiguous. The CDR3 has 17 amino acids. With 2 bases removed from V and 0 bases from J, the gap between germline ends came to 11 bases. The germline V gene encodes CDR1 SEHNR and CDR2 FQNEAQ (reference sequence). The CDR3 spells CASSLLGSSSGANVLTF. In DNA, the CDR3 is TGTGCCAGCAGCTTACTGGGATCGAGCTCTGGGGCCAACGTCCTGACTTTC.

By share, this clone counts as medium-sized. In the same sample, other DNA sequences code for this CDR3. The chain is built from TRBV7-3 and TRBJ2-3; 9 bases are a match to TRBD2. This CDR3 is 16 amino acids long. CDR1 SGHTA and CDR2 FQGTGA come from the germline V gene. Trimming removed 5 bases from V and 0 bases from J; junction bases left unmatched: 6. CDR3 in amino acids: CASSPTTSGSTDTQYF. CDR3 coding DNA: TGTGCCAGCAGCCCCACCACTAGCGGGAGCACAGATACGCAGTATTTT.

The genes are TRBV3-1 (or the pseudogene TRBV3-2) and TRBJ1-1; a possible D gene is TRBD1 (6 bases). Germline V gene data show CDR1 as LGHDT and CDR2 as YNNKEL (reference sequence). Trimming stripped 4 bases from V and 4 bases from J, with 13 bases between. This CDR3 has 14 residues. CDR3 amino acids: CASSPRGGSTEAFF. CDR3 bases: TGTGCCAGCAGCCCGAGGGGGGGGAGCACTGAAGCTTTCTTT.

The CDR3 DNA sequence: TGTGCCAGCTCACCACAGGGATGGGGCACTGAAGCTTTCTTT. It yields the protein CASSPQGWGTEAFF. The gene calls are TRBV18 and TRBJ1-1; D unclear. The V and J ends lost 1 base and 4 bases respectively, with 10 bases between them. Looked up from germline, CDR1 is KGHSH and CDR2 is LQKENI. The CDR3 totals 14 residues.

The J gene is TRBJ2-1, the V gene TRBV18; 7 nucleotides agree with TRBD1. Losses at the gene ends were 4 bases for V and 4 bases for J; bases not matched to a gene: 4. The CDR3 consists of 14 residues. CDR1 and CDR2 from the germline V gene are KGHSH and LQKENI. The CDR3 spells CASSRDSSYNEQFF. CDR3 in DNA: TGTGCCAGCTCACGGGACAGTTCATACAATGAGCAGTTCTTC.

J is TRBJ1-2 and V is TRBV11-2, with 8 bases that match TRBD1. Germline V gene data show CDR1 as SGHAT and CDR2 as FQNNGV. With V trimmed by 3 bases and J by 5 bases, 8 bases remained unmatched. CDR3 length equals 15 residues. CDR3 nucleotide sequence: TGTGCCAGCAGCTTGGGGCCAGACAGGGGATATGGCTACACCTTC. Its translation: CASSLGPDRGYGYTF.

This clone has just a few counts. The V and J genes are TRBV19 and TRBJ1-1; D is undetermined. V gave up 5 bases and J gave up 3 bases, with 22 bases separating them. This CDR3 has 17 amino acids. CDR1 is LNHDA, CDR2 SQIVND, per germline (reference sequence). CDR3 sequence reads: CASSDRRERIQYTEAFF. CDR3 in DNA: TGTGCCAGTAGTGACCGACGAGAACGAATTCAATACACTGAAGCTTTCTTT.

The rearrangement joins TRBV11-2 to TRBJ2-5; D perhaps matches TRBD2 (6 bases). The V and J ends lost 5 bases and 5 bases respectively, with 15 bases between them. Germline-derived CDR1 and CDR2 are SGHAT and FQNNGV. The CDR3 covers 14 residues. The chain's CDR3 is CASSPVAGRETQYF. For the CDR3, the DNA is TGTGCCAGCAGCCCGGTGGCGGGGAGGGAGACCCAGTACTTC.

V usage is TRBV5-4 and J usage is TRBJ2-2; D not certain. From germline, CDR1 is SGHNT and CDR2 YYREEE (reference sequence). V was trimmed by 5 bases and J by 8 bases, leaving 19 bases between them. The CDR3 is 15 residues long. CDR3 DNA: TGTGCCAGCAGGGCAGCCCCTCTCCGTACGGGGGAGCTGTTTTTT. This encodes CASRAAPLRTGELFF.